The 26 T cell receptor beta chains below were found in one sample sequenced in a study of control samples from healthy donors and cancer patients. Repertoires were generated with immunoSEQ multiplex PCR, while TCRdb's copy carries only in-frame clones and drops some. This repertoire shows about 95,000 clones, roughly nine tenths found once; its top ten account for 13% to 15%. The sample taken for sequencing was blood. The receptor set was obtained from a woman in her sixties or seventies in good health.

In DNA form, the CDR3 reads TGTGCCAGTAGGGATTCCGGGACTCCCAGTTACCAGCAGTTCTTC. Its translation is CASRDSGTPSYQQFF. This chain links TRBV19 with TRBJ2-1, with D perhaps matching TRBD2 (6 bases). The ends were cut back, 6 bases at V and 11 bases at J, with 23 bases in the middle. This CDR3 spans 15 amino acids. Germline values: CDR1 LNHDA, CDR2 SQIVND (reference sequence).

The chain joins TRBV12-5 to TRBJ1-6; 8 bases are shared with TRBD1. The CDR3 length is 15 residues. The V and J ends lost 6 bases and 9 bases, in that order; junction bases with no gene match: 10. CDR1 LGHNT and CDR2 FRNRAP come from the germline V gene. The CDR3 DNA reads as TGTGCTAGTGGGCACGGAACAGGGGGGAGTTCACCCCTCCACTTT. Encoded protein: CASGHGTGGSSPLHF. The whole variable domain, remainder taken from reference TRBV12-5 and TRBJ1-6, is DARVTQTPRHKVTEMGQEVTMRCQPILGHNTVFWYRQTMMQGLELLAYFRNRAPLDDSGMPKDRFSAEMPDATLATLKIQPSEPRDSAVYFCASGHGTGGSSPLHFGNGTRLTVT.

This sequence joins TRBV7-9 and TRBJ1-1, with D perhaps TRBD1 (6 bases). Germline loops: CDR1 SEHNR, CDR2 FQNEAQ (reference sequence). CDR3 length: 16 residues. V was pared by 1 base and J by 4 bases, with 16 bases between. The DNA of the CDR3 is TGTGCCAGCAGCTTAGGGACAGCAGGACCCCCCACTGAAGCTTTCTTT. Translation gives CASSLGTAGPPTEAFF.

This CDR3 reads CASSLASTGIGTEAFF. The CDR3 DNA reads TGTGCCAGCAGCTTAGCGTCGACAGGGATAGGCACTGAAGCTTTCTTT. The genes are TRBV7-8 and TRBJ1-1, with 7 bases lining up with TRBD1. V lost 0 bases and J lost 4; bases outside the gene matches: 8. The CDR3 totals 16 residues. Germline-derived CDR1 and CDR2 are SGHVS and FQNEAQ.

The chain combines TRBV25-1 with TRBJ1-1; D unclear. The CDR3 is 15 residues long. Trimming removed 2 bases from V and 1 base from J, with 11 bases in between. Germline CDR1 MGHDK, CDR2 SYGVNS. The CDR3 DNA reads TGTGCCAGCAGTGAAGAGGGCGGGCCGAACACTGAAGCTTTCTTT. It specifies CASSEEGGPNTEAFF.

The J gene is TRBJ1-1, the V gene TRBV6-5; no clear D gene. V gave up 5 bases and J gave up 3 bases, with 16 bases separating them. CDR1 and CDR2 from the germline V gene are MNHEY and SVGAGI. This CDR3 has 15 residues. The DNA of the CDR3 is TGTGCCAGCAGTCCCGAAGGAGGGTGGGACACTGAAGCTTTCTTT. Protein sequence: CASSPEGGWDTEAFF.

This chain links TRBV5-6 with TRBJ2-3; possible D gene TRBD2, 6 bases. CDR1 is SGHDT, CDR2 YYEEEE, per germline. CDR3 length equals 14 residues. Deletions cut 6 bases from V and 3 bases from J, with 14 bases between. For the CDR3, the DNA is TGTGCCAGCACCACCCGGGGGAGGACAGATACGCAGTATTTT. Translated: CASTTRGRTDTQYF.

The J gene is TRBJ1-3, the V gene TRBV7-9; D uncertain. This CDR3 is 13 amino acids long. Germline loops: CDR1 SEHNR, CDR2 FQNEAQ (reference sequence). V lost 0 bases to trimming and J lost 4 bases, with 4 bases between them. As DNA, the CDR3 is TGTGCCAGCAGCTTAGCGCGGGGAAACACCATATATTTT. This gives the protein CASSLARGNTIYF.

The chain employs TRBV29-1 and TRBJ2-7; tentatively, D is TRBD1 (6 bases). CDR1 and CDR2 (germline): SQVTM, ANQGSEA. Trimming removed 6 bases from V and 0 bases from J, with 21 bases in between. The CDR3 runs to 16 residues. The CDR3: CSVTGQGRKSSYEQYF. In DNA, the CDR3 is TGCAGCGTAACCGGGCAGGGGCGAAAGAGCTCCTACGAGCAGTACTTC.

V usage is TRBV18 and J usage is TRBJ1-1, with a possible D match to TRBD1 (5 bases). Germline values: CDR1 KGHSH, CDR2 LQKENI. This CDR3 has 16 amino acids. V was trimmed by 6 bases and J by 0 bases, leaving 17 bases between them. The CDR3 sequence is CASSNTPRTLNTEAFF. The DNA of the CDR3 is TGTGCCAGCTCCAACACGCCCCGGACACTGAACACTGAAGCTTTCTTT.

The J gene is TRBJ1-1, the V gene TRBV7-9; TRBD1 matches 8 bases. This CDR3 is built from 18 residues. Germline trimming cut 4 bases from V and 2 bases from J; bases unmatched to any gene: 15. CDR1 is SEHNR and CDR2 is FQNEAQ in the germline V gene (reference sequence). CDR3 in DNA: TGTGCCAGCAGCTCGGCTACCCTCAGGACAGGGAAAAACACTGAAGCTTTCTTT. Translating it yields CASSSATLRTGKNTEAFF.

CDR3 bases: TGTGCCAGCAGTCAGGGGACCGCTCCTACAGATACGCAGTATTTT. It yields the protein CASSQGTAPTDTQYF. V and J are TRBV27 and TRBJ2-3; tentative D call: TRBD1 (6 bases). The germline V gene has CDR1 MNHEY and CDR2 SMNVEV (reference sequence). Deletions cut 5 bases from V and 3 bases from J, with 15 bases between. CDR3 length: 15 residues.

The chain uses TRBV3-1 (or the pseudogene TRBV3-2) and TRBJ1-1, with unresolved D. Per the germline V gene, CDR1 is LGHDT and CDR2 is YNNKEL (reference sequence). There are 13 residues in the CDR3. With 1 base removed from V and 7 bases from J, the gap between germline ends came to 10 bases. The CDR3 DNA reads TGTGCCAGCAGCCAAGCGTTAGACGGTGAAGCTTTCTTT. Protein: CASSQALDGEAFF.

The J gene is TRBJ1-1, the V gene TRBV14; no clear D gene. This CDR3 is built from 13 residues. The germline V gene encodes CDR1 SGHDN and CDR2 FVKESK. The V end lost 0 bases, the J end lost 3 bases, and 5 bases lay between the germline ends. The CDR3 DNA is TGTGCCAGCAGCCAAGATCCGCACACTGAAGCTTTCTTT. This gives the protein CASSQDPHTEAFF.

The table lists this clone with a few counts. The chain carries TRBV14 and TRBJ1-4; D is undetermined. The germline V gene encodes CDR1 SGHDN and CDR2 FVKESK. CDR3 length: 13 residues. Trimming left V 0 bases short and J 10 bases short, with 9 bases between. This chain's CDR3 is CASSQESGRKLFF. The CDR3 bases are TGTGCCAGCAGCCAAGAATCGGGCAGAAAACTGTTTTTT.

The chain couples TRBV6-5 to TRBJ2-1; D is possibly TRBD1 or TRBD2 (5 bases each). This CDR3 has 16 amino acids. Trimming removed 2 bases from V and 9 bases from J, with 20 bases in between. Germline V gene sequence: CDR1 MNHEY, CDR2 SVGAGI. The CDR3 protein is CASSYRHFGALFEQFF. For the CDR3, the DNA is TGTGCCAGCAGTTACCGACACTTCGGGGCCCTCTTTGAGCAGTTCTTC.

This chain uses TRBV20-1 with TRBJ2-7; D is perhaps TRBD1 (6 bases). Germline lookup yields CDR1 DFQATT and CDR2 SNEGSKA (reference sequence). Trimming took off 3 bases at V and 0 bases at J, with 12 bases between the two ends. The CDR3 has 14 amino acids. CDR3 loop: CSASRGTNSYEQYF. Here the CDR3 DNA reads TGCAGTGCTAGTAGGGGGACCAACTCCTACGAGCAGTACTTC.

The V call is TRBV11-2, the J call TRBJ2-1; 9 nucleotides line up with TRBD1. This CDR3 comprises 14 residues. The germline V gene has CDR1 SGHAT and CDR2 FQNNGV. Trimming cost V 0 bases and J 12 bases; bases outside gene matches: 6. The CDR3 protein is CASSLDRGQGLQFF. The DNA of the CDR3 is TGTGCCAGCAGCTTAGATCGGGGACAGGGTCTGCAGTTCTTC.

This chain links TRBV2 with TRBJ1-6, with a weak D call TRBD1 (6 bases). CDR3 length equals 17 residues. From germline, CDR1 is SNHLY and CDR2 FYNNEI. Trimming pared 3 bases from V and 10 bases from J, leaving 22 bases between. The CDR3 is CASSDSGGPTVGSPLHF. CDR3 DNA sequence: TGTGCCAGCAGTGACTCGGGGGGGCCGACAGTAGGATCACCCCTCCACTTT. The whole variable domain, filled in from reference TRBV2 and TRBJ1-6, reads EPEVTQTPSHQVTQMGQEVILRCVPISNHLYFYWYRQILGQKVEFLVSFYNNEISEKSEIFDDQFSVERPDGSNFTLKIRSTKLEDSAMYFCASSDSGGPTVGSPLHFGNGTRLTVT.

This clone is a singleton in its sample. One end of the junction varies from germline; a read error may be responsible. This CDR3 is CASSFTGRVTDTQYF. DNA of the CDR3: TGTGCTAGCAGCTTTACAGGAAGGGTCACAGATACGCAGTATTTT. The gene calls are TRBV7-7 and TRBJ2-3; possible D gene TRBD1, 5 bases. Germline lookup yields CDR1 SSHAT and CDR2 FNYEAQ (reference sequence). The CDR3 has 15 residues.

This chain connects TRBV19 to TRBJ1-2, with D possibly matching TRBD1 (5 bases). V lost 4 bases and J 8 bases, leaving 14 bases between the germline ends. The germline gives CDR1 LNHDA, CDR2 SQIVND (reference sequence). The CDR3 sequence is 13 residues long. This CDR3 is CASSKERGLGYTF. In DNA, the CDR3 is TGTGCCAGTAGTAAGGAAAGGGGCCTCGGCTACACCTTC. Based on the CDR3 plus reference TRBV19 and TRBJ1-2, the full variable domain is DGGITQSPKYLFRKEGQNVTLSCEQNLNHDAMYWYRQDPGQGLRLIYYSQIVNDFQKGDIAEGYSVSREKKESFPLTVTSAQKNPTAFYLCASSKERGLGYTFGSGTRLTVV.

This clone was observed a handful of times. J is TRBJ1-1 and V is TRBV6-5; TRBD1 aligns across 10 bases. There are 15 residues in the CDR3. CDR1 is MNHEY and CDR2 is SVGAGI in the germline V gene. The V and J ends lost 8 bases and 5 bases, in that order; junction bases with no gene match: 11. The CDR3 region is CASGRGTGVGTEAFF. CDR3 DNA: TGTGCCAGCGGACGAGGGACAGGGGTAGGGACTGAAGCTTTCTTT.

This chain uses TRBV29-1 with TRBJ1-2; 8 bases fit TRBD1. The CDR3 has 16 residues. Germline V gene data show CDR1 as SQVTM and CDR2 as ANQGSEA. With 0 bases clipped from V and 9 bases from J, the junction kept 15 bases outside the gene matches. CDR3 sequence reads: CSVEDPGGEPGRSYTF. In DNA form, the CDR3 reads TGCAGCGTTGAAGATCCAGGGGGCGAGCCTGGTCGGAGCTACACCTTC.

The V gene is TRBV5-4, the J gene TRBJ1-1, with TRBD1 identical over 9 bases. This CDR3 is 16 amino acids long. The V and J ends lost 4 bases and 9 bases, in that order; junction bases with no gene match: 16. Germline V gene lookup returns CDR1 SGHNT and CDR2 YYREEE (reference sequence). The CDR3 DNA reads as TGTGCCAGCAGCCTAGACGTTTCAAGACAGGGGGTAAAAGCTTTCTTT. Encoded protein: CASSLDVSRQGVKAFF.

In the case of this clone: Other DNA sequences in this specimen translate into the identical CDR3. The chain links TRBV7-2 to TRBJ2-7; the match to TRBD2 covers 10 bases. The CDR3 runs 15 residues. From germline, CDR1 is SGHTA and CDR2 FQGNSA. J was trimmed by 5 bases and V by 5 bases; bases with no gene match: 9. This chain's CDR3 is CASSLESGRGNEQYF. CDR3 in DNA: TGTGCCAGCAGCCTAGAGAGCGGGAGGGGAAACGAGCAGTACTTC.

The V call is TRBV11-3, the J call TRBJ2-3, with D maybe TRBD1 (6 bases). The V end was cut by 6 bases, the J end by 4 bases, with 8 bases between. The CDR3 spans 12 residues. The germline V gene encodes CDR1 SGHNT and CDR2 YENEEA. As DNA, the CDR3 is TGTGCCAGCAGGGACAGAGCAGATACGCAGTATTTT. This codes for CASRDRADTQYF.